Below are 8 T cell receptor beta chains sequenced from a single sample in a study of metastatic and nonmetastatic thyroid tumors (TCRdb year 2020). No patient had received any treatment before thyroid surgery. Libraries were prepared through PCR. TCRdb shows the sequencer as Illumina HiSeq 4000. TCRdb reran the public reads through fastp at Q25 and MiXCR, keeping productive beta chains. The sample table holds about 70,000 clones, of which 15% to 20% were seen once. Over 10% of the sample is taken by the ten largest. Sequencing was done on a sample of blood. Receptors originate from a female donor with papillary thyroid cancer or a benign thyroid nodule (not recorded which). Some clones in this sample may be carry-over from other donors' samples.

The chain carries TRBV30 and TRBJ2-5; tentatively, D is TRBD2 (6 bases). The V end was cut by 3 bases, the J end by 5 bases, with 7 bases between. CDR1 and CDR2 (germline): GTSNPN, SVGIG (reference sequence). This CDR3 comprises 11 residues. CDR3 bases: TGTGCCTGGAGGGGACTTGAGACCCAGTACTTC. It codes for CAWRGLETQYF. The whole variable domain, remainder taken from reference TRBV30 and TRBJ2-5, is SQTIHQWPATLVQPVGSPLSLECTVEGTSNPNLYWYRQAAGRGLQLLFYSVGIGQISSEVPQNLSASRPQDRQFILSSKKLLLSDSGFYLCAWRGLETQYFGPGTRLLVL.

The CDR3 nucleotides read TGTGCCAGCAGTTCAAGTAGTCTCGGAGTCTACGAGCAGTACTTC. It translates to CASSSSSLGVYEQYF. The chain has TRBV28 and TRBJ2-7, with no clear D. Germline CDR1 MDHEN, CDR2 SYDVKM. V was clipped by 4 bases and J by 3 bases, with 16 bases between them. This CDR3 region has 15 residues.

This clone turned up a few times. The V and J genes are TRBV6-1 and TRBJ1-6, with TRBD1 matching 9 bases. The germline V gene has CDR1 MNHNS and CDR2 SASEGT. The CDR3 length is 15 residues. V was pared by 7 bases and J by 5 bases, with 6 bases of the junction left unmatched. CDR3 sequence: CASTLDRGNNSPLHF. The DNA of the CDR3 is TGTGCCAGCACCCTTGACAGGGGGAATAATTCACCCCTCCACTTT.

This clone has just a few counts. CDR3 amino acids: CAWNDRAINTEAFF. DNA for the CDR3: TGTGCCTGGAACGACAGGGCAATTAACACTGAAGCTTTCTTT. This sequence joins TRBV30 and TRBJ1-1, with 7 bases aligning to TRBD1. J was trimmed by 2 bases and V by 4 bases; bases with no gene match: 7. CDR1 and CDR2 from the germline V gene are GTSNPN and SVGIG (reference sequence). CDR3 length equals 14 residues.

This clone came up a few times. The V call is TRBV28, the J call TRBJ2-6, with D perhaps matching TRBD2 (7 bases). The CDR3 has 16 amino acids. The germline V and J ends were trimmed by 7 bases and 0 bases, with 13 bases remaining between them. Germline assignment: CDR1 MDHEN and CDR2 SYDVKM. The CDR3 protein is CASTPRGASGANVLTF. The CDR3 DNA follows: TGTGCCAGCACCCCCCGGGGGGCCTCTGGGGCCAACGTCCTGACTTTC.

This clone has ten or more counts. Written as DNA, the CDR3 is TGTGCTAGTGGTTACCGCTACGGGACGGACATGAACACTGAAGCTTTCTTT. This sequence encodes CASGYRYGTDMNTEAFF. The chain carries TRBV12-5 and TRBJ1-1; D is possibly TRBD1 (5 bases). The length of the CDR3 is 17 residues. Trimming left V 4 bases short and J 0 bases short, with 18 bases between. Per germline, CDR1 LGHNT and CDR2 FRNRAP.

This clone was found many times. For the CDR3, the DNA is TGTGCCAGTAGTACCCTAGCGGGAGTTTCTAATGAGCAGTTCTTC. Encoded protein: CASSTLAGVSNEQFF. The chain combines TRBV19 with TRBJ2-1; 10 bases are shared with TRBD2. V shed 4 bases and J 7 bases; nucleotides not matched to a gene: 7. From germline, CDR1 is LNHDA and CDR2 SQIVND (reference sequence). The CDR3 totals 15 residues.

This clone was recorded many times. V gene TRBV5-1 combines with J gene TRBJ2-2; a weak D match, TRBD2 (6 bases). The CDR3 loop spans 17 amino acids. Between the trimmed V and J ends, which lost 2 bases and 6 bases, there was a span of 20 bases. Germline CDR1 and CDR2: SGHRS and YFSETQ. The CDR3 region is CASSLRRLGTDPGELFF. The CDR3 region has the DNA TGCGCCAGCAGCTTACGCCGACTCGGGACTGACCCCGGGGAGCTGTTTTTT.